This T cell receptor beta chain was identified during a study of neurological immune-mediated disorders. There were about 920,000 CD4+ or CD8+ T cells used in the sorted libraries. Synthesis of cDNA was accomplished via 5'RACE employing 10-nucleotide random UMIs. TCRdb used MiXCR to reprocess the 5' RACE reads, holding one entry per CDR3 protein. The data hold 20,000 to 25,000 distinct CDR3 sequences, with 5% to 7% observed a single time. Study findings and constraints: Expansion of TCR clones was greatest in HTLV-1-associated myelopathy and smallest in multiple sclerosis, where it fell below that of healthy controls.

This clonotype occurred many times. Its cognate antigen is unknown. The TCR originated in a man aged 18 to 35 in good health. Material: CD8+ T cells from blood.

The CDR3 spells CSAQSLAETTGELFF. The CDR3 nucleotides read TGCAGTGCCCAGTCACTAGCGGAGACCACCGGGGAGCTGTTTTTT. The gene calls are TRBV20-1 and TRBJ2-2; TRBD2 aligns across 8 bases. The V and J ends lost 6 bases and 4 bases, in that order; junction bases with no gene match: 10. Germline assignment: CDR1 DFQATT and CDR2 SNEGSKA (reference sequence). The CDR3 is 15 residues long.